These 17 T cell receptor beta chains originate from one sample sequenced in a study of cytomegalovirus exposure and HLA in healthy donors (dated by TCRdb to 2016 to 2017). Library preparation was by the immunoSEQ multiplex PCR assay. For the multiplex PCR, a mixture combining 60 forward primers for TCR Vbeta segments and 13 reverse primers for TCR Jbeta segments was used. TCRdb took this table from immuneACCESS and kept in-frame rearrangements with V and J called. Such tables lack part of the clones; where checked against another copy, unresolved V genes explain under half of the gap, and the rest is unexplained. This sample is represented by 150,000 to 200,000 clones; about 9% of them were singletons. The biggest ten clones account for 1% to 1.5% of the sample. Sequenced material: PBMCs. Source of these receptors: a woman in her twenties or thirties in good health and CMV-seropositive.

In this sample, this clone turned up a few times. The chain's CDR3 is CASSQSTIGSVYEQYF. In DNA form, the CDR3 reads TGCGCCAGCAGTCAATCGACTATAGGGTCAGTGTACGAGCAGTACTTC. The J gene is TRBJ2-7, the V gene TRBV23-1; maybe TRBD2 (5 bases). TRBV23-1 belongs to the ORF category, with a function that is uncertain. The CDR3 is 16 amino acids. Trimming removed 0 bases at V and 4 bases at J, with 16 bases between.

This clone has a handful of counts. The chain joins TRBV10-2 to TRBJ2-3; perhaps TRBD2 as D (5 bases). V was pared by 7 bases and J by 1 base, with 12 bases between. Germline CDR1 and CDR2: WSHSY and SAAADI. The CDR3 sequence is 14 residues long. CDR3 residues: CASKEQRGTDTQYF. DNA of the CDR3: TGCGCCAGCAAGGAACAGAGGGGCACAGATACGCAGTATTTT.

This clone was seen a handful of times. V and J are TRBV27 and TRBJ2-7; unclear D gene. Trimming took off 5 bases at V and 7 bases at J, with 18 bases between the two ends. Germline V gene sequence: CDR1 MNHEY, CDR2 SMNVEV (reference sequence). This CDR3 contains 14 residues. This CDR3 is CASSPTRIAREQYF. The CDR3 DNA reads TGTGCCAGCAGTCCAACTCGCATCGCTCGGGAGCAGTACTTC.

The chain employs TRBV13 and TRBJ2-6, with 9 bases matching TRBD1. Germline V CDR1 and CDR2: PRHDT, FYEKMQ (reference sequence). This CDR3 is 17 amino acids long. V lost 3 bases, J lost 3 bases, and 6 bases stayed unmatched. CDR3 residues: CASSFGTGLYGANVLTF. The CDR3 nucleotides are TGTGCCAGCAGCTTCGGGACAGGGTTATATGGGGCCAACGTCCTGACTTTC.

This clone has a handful of counts. The V call is TRBV10-3, the J call TRBJ2-7; 10 bases agree with TRBD2. Germline V gene lookup returns CDR1 ENHRY and CDR2 SYGVKD. With 2 bases clipped from V and 0 bases from J, the junction kept 1 base outside the gene matches. The CDR3 runs to 15 residues. For the CDR3, the DNA is TGTGCCATCAGTGAGAGGACTAGCGGCTCCTACGAGCAGTACTTC. Its translation: CAISERTSGSYEQYF.

This chain uses TRBV2 with TRBJ1-2; D might be TRBD1 (6 bases). The CDR3 extends over 12 amino acids. Trimming left V 5 bases short and J 7 bases short, with 11 bases between. The germline gives CDR1 SNHLY, CDR2 FYNNEI. This CDR3 is CASSYRVRGYTF. The CDR3 DNA sequence: TGTGCCAGCAGTTACAGGGTTCGTGGCTACACCTTC.

This clone occurred a few times. The same CDR3 can be traced to other DNA sequences in this sample. The genes are TRBV5-4 and TRBJ2-3, with TRBD1 as a possible D gene (6 bases). The V and J ends lost 2 bases and 2 bases respectively, with 9 bases between them. This CDR3 contains 14 residues. The germline CDR1 and CDR2 sequences are SGHNT and YYREEE (reference sequence). The CDR3 sequence: CASSLGQPTDTQYF. CDR3 in DNA: TGTGCCAGCAGCTTAGGACAGCCCACAGATACGCAGTATTTT.

This clone appeared a few times. The CDR3 here is CATSRADVPGEKLFF. CDR3 coding DNA: TGTGCCACCAGCAGGGCCGATGTCCCCGGGGAAAAACTGTTTTTT. The genes are TRBV15 and TRBJ1-4; no definite D call. The CDR3 is 15 residues long. Trimming took off 3 bases at V and 8 bases at J, with 16 bases between the two ends. Per the germline V gene, CDR1 is LNHNV and CDR2 is YYDKDF (reference sequence).

This clone was detected a few times. The sample contains more than one DNA sequence encoding this CDR3. The chain recombines TRBV7-9 with TRBJ2-7, with 9 bases matching TRBD2. Germline V gene data show CDR1 as SEHNR and CDR2 as FQNEAQ (reference sequence). The CDR3 sequence is 14 residues long. The V segment lost 0 bases and the J segment 4 bases; nucleotides outside the gene matches: 1. As DNA, the CDR3 is TGTGCCAGCAGCTTAGCCGGACTAGCGTACGAGCAGTACTTC. Protein: CASSLAGLAYEQYF.

The genes are TRBV7-9 and TRBJ2-7; 8 nucleotides align to TRBD1. The CDR3 extends over 15 amino acids. Germline CDR1 is SEHNR and CDR2 is FQNEAQ (reference sequence). Unmatched junction bases numbered 13, after V lost 7 bases and J lost 5 bases. CDR3 sequence: CASTQDRDMGNEQYF. The DNA of the CDR3 is TGTGCCAGCACCCAGGACAGGGATATGGGAAACGAGCAGTACTTC.

The J gene is TRBJ1-5, the V gene TRBV6-5; 8 bases are shared with TRBD1. Germline loops: CDR1 MNHEY, CDR2 SVGAGI. V gave up 6 bases and J gave up 1 base; unmatched junction bases: 5. The length of the CDR3 is 15 residues. CDR3 protein: CASRKQGGSNQPQHF. The DNA for the CDR3 is TGTGCCAGCAGGAAACAGGGGGGAAGCAATCAGCCCCAGCATTTT.

Remarks on this clone: At one end the junction does not follow the germline gene, possibly because of a read error. The genes are TRBV15 and TRBJ1-4, with D perhaps matching TRBD1 (6 bases). CDR1 and CDR2 from the germline V gene are LNHNV and YYDKDF (reference sequence). This CDR3 is built from 17 residues. CDR3 in DNA: TGTGCCACCAGCAGTCCGGAAAAGGACAGATTTAATGAAAAACTGCTTTTT. Translated: CATSSPEKDRFNEKLLF.

This clone was observed a few times. The CDR3 loop is CASSEGGSGSDEQYF. DNA for the CDR3: TGTGCCAGCAGTGAAGGGGGTAGCGGGAGCGACGAGCAGTACTTC. This chain links TRBV6-1 with TRBJ2-7; 9 nucleotides agree with TRBD2. Trimming took 1 base from V and 5 from J; bases not matched to a gene: 6. This CDR3 has 15 amino acids. Germline V gene data show CDR1 as MNHNS and CDR2 as SASEGT.

This clone was seen more than once but under ten times. This CDR3 reads CASSLAEAEGYTF. Here the CDR3 DNA reads TGCGCCAGCAGCTTGGCCGAGGCCGAAGGCTACACCTTC. The rearrangement uses TRBV5-1 and TRBJ1-2; D not certain. Trimming took off 0 bases at V and 8 bases at J, with 11 bases between the two ends. In germline, CDR1 is SGHRS, CDR2 YFSETQ. This CDR3 is 13 amino acids long.

The genes are TRBV18 and TRBJ1-1; 11 bases match TRBD1. Germline trimming cut 4 bases from V and 4 bases from J; bases unmatched to any gene: 5. Germline CDR1 and CDR2: KGHSH and LQKENI. The CDR3 is 15 amino acids. CDR3 region: CASSRLGQGGTEAFF. The CDR3 bases are TGTGCCAGCTCACGATTGGGACAGGGGGGCACTGAAGCTTTCTTT.

In its sample, this clone was seen a few times. The V call is TRBV18, the J call TRBJ2-7, with 7 bases fitting TRBD2. This CDR3 spans 14 amino acids. Germline lookup yields CDR1 KGHSH and CDR2 LQKENI. V gave up 2 bases and J gave up 7 bases; unmatched junction bases: 8. The CDR3 protein is CASSPVSGTTEQYF. In nucleotides, the CDR3 is TGTGCCAGCTCACCAGTTAGTGGGACTACAGAGCAGTACTTC.

This clone was seen once. The V call is TRBV11-3, the J call TRBJ2-7, with 7 bases matching TRBD1. Germline assignment: CDR1 SGHNT and CDR2 YENEEA. The CDR3 length is 15 residues. V dropped 1 base and J dropped 2; count of bases not matched to a gene: 5. CDR3 DNA: TGTGCCAGCAGCTTAGGTCGGGGACAGACCTACGAGCAGTACTTC. The encoded protein is CASSLGRGQTYEQYF.